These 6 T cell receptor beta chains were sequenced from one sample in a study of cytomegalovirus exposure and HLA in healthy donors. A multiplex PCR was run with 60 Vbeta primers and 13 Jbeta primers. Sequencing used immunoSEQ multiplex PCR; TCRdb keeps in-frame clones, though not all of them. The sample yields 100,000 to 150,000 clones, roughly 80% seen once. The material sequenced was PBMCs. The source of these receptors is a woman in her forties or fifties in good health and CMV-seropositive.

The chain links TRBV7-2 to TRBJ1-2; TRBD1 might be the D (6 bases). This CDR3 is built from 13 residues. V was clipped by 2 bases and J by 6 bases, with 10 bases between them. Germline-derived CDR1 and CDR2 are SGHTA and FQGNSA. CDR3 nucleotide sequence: TGTGCCAGCAGCTTATCGCGGGGGCATGGCTACACCTTC. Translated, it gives CASSLSRGHGYTF.

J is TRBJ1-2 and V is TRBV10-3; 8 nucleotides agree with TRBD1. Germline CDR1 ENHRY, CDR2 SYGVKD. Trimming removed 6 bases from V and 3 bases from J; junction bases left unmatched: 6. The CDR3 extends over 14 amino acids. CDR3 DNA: TGTGCCATCAGGCCCTTGGACAGGGACTATGGCTACACCTTC. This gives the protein CAIRPLDRDYGYTF.

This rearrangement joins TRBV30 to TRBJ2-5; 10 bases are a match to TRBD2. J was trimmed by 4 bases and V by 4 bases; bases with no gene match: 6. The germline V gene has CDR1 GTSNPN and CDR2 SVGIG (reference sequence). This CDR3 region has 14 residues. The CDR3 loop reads CAWKETSGSETQYF. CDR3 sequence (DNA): TGTGCCTGGAAGGAGACTAGCGGGTCAGAGACCCAGTACTTC.

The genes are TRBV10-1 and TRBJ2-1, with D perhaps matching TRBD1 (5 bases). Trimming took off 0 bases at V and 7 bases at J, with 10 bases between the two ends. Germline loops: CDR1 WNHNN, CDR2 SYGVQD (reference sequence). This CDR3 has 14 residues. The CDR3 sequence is CASSESLRQNEQFF. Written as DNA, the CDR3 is TGCGCCAGCAGTGAGTCCCTACGACAGAATGAGCAGTTCTTC.

In nucleotides, the CDR3 is TGTGCCAGCAGCCCAAACCCTCGGGGTGAGCAGTTCTTC. Translating gives CASSPNPRGEQFF. The gene calls are TRBV7-2 and TRBJ2-1, with D maybe TRBD2 (5 bases). Trimming removed 5 bases at V and 9 bases at J, with 14 bases between. The CDR3 covers 13 residues. Per germline, CDR1 SGHTA and CDR2 FQGNSA.

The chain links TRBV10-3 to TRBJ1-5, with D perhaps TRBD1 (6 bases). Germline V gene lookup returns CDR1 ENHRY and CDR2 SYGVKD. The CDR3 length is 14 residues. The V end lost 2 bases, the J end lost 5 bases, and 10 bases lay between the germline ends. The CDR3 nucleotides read TGTGCCATCAGTGAGGGGGGCCTCGATCAGCCCCAGCATTTT. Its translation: CAISEGGLDQPQHF.